This T cell receptor (beta chain) was sequenced during a study of graft-versus-host responses after intestinal transplantation. For the study at large: Transplantation in recipients was multivisceral, liver-intestinal, or isolated intestinal. Study-level points and caveats: Some GvH clones appeared in ileal mucosa or blood before recipient bone marrow.

A word on this clone: Its specificity is not known.

From germline, CDR1 is SGHDN and CDR2 FVKESK. The CDR3 totals 12 residues. The V end was cut by 1 base, the J end by 5 bases, with 5 bases between. Clones were read by immunoSEQ multiplex PCR, and TCRdb kept only the in-frame ones, dropping some. The sample shows about 120,000 clones, roughly 91% of them seen only once. The origin of this receptor is a human donor who received an intestinal transplant. The starting material was unstimulated CD4+ T cells sorted from spleen or lymph node cells, obtained before intestinal transplant. The rearrangement uses TRBV14 and TRBJ1-1; D unclear. The CDR3 coding sequence is TGTGCCAGCAGCCAAGTATATACTGAAGCTTTCTTT. It translates to CASSQVYTEAFF.